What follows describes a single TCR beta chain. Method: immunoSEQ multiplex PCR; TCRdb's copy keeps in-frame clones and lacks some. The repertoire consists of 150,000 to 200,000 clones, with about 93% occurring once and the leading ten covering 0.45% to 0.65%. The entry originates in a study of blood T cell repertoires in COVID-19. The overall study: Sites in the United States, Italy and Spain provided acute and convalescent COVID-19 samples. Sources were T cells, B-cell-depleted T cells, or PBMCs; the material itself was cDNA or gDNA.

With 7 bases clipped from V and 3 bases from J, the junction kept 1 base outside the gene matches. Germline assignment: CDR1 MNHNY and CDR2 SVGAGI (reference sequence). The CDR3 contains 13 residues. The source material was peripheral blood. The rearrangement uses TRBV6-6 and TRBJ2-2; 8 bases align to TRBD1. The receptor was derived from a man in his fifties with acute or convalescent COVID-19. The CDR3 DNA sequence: TGTGCCAGCAAACAGGGGGACACCGGGGAGCTGTTTTTT. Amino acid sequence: CASKQGDTGELFF.